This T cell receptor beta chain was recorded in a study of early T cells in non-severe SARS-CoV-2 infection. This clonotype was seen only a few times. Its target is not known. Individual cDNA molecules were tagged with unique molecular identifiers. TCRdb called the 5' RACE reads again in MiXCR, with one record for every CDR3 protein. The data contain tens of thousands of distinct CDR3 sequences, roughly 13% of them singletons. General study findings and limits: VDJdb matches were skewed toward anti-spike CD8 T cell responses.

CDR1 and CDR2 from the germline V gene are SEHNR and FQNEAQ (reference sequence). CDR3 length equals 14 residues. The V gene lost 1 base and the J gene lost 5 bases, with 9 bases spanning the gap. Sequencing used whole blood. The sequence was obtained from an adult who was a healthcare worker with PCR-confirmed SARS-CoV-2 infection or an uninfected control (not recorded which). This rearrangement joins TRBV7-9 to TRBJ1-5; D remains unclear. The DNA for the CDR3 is TGTGCCAGCAGCTTAGGGCTGCCCCATCAGCCCCAGCATTTT. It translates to CASSLGLPHQPQHF. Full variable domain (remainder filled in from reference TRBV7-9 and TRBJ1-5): DTGVSQNPRHKITKRGQNVTFRCDPISEHNRLYWYRQTLGQGPEFLTYFQNEAQLEKSRLLSDRFSAERPKGSFSTLEIQRTEQGDSAMYLCASSLGLPHQPQHFGDGTRLSIL.